This T cell receptor (beta chain) stems from a study of CD8+CD57+ T cells in acquired aplastic anemia. Study overall: DNA from sorted CD4+ and CD8+ cells averaged around 3 ug. Sequencing produced an average of about 10.8 million reads per healthy donor for CD4+ cells.

Using genomic DNA as the template, TCR beta VDJ and CDR3 profiling was carried out. One entry per CDR3 protein, called by TCRdb with MiXCR from the reads. Counted here are over 200,000 distinct CDR3 sequences, over 60% occurring once; the ten biggest clones make up 29%. The CDR3 is made up of 16 amino acids. The V gene end was trimmed by 3 bases and the J gene end by 3 bases; junction bases not matched to a gene: 8. The germline CDR1 and CDR2 sequences are SGDLS and YYNGEE. Study-wide results and limits: Between patients and controls, CD8+ Simpson's diversity did not vary significantly. Comparison of patients with controls identified about 30 shared CD8+ CDR3 sequences.

This clonotype was detected ten times or more. Its antigen is as yet unknown. Sequences were obtained from sorted CD4+, CD8+, or CD8+CD57+ T cells (not recorded which) from PBMCs. The chain is built from TRBV9 and TRBJ2-3, with 9 bases matching TRBD2. This TCR was sampled from a human donor in good health. The CDR3 nucleotides are TGTGCCAGCAGCGCGCAGACGGGACTAGCAACAGATACGCAGTATTTT. The encoded protein is CASSAQTGLATDTQYF.